The next 5 T cell receptor beta chains were all read from a single sample in a study of Tregs in tolerant kidney transplant recipients. Assay used: immunoSEQ multiplex PCR; TCRdb lists only in-frame clones, some missing. The sample records under 95,000 clones, approximately 90% being singletons. The specimen comprised Tregs from blood, sampled before the transplant. Source of these receptors: a human donor who received a combined kidney and bone marrow transplant.

The rearrangement uses TRBV19 and TRBJ2-3, with 15 bases lining up with TRBD2. The V segment lost 4 bases and the J segment 0 bases; nucleotides outside the gene matches: 8. Germline assignment: CDR1 LNHDA and CDR2 SQIVND (reference sequence). This CDR3 comprises 19 residues. CDR3 nucleotide sequence: TGTGCCAGTAGTACGGGACTAGCGGGAGGCCAACCTAGCACAGATACGCAGTATTTT. Residues: CASSTGLAGGQPSTDTQYF.

For the CDR3, the DNA is TGTGCCAGCAGCGTAGCTGGCAGCGCCCCGTCGGGGAACACTGAAGCTTTCTTT. Amino acid sequence: CASSVAGSAPSGNTEAFF. J is TRBJ1-1 and V is TRBV9; no definite D call. V was trimmed by 0 bases and J by 1 base, leaving 19 bases between them. The CDR3 consists of 18 residues. The germline V gene has CDR1 SGDLS and CDR2 YYNGEE.

The gene calls are TRBV19 and TRBJ2-5, with 11 nucleotides matching TRBD2. Germline V gives CDR1 LNHDA, CDR2 SQIVND (reference sequence). The CDR3 is made up of 15 amino acids. V lost 5 bases and J lost 2; bases outside the gene matches: 4. This chain's CDR3 is CASSPRTSGQETQYF. In DNA form, the CDR3 reads TGTGCCAGTAGTCCGCGGACTAGCGGGCAAGAGACCCAGTACTTC.

The V gene is TRBV2, the J gene TRBJ1-2, with D uncertain. V lost 0 bases and J 5 bases, leaving 10 bases between the germline ends. This CDR3 contains 14 residues. The V gene's germline CDR1 is SNHLY and CDR2 FYNNEI. For the CDR3, the DNA is TGTGCCAGCAGTGAAGCGCAAGTAACTTATGGCTACACCTTC. It translates to CASSEAQVTYGYTF.

This chain connects TRBV29-1 to TRBJ2-5; no reliable D call. The CDR3 contains 13 residues. Germline V gives CDR1 SQVTM, CDR2 ANQGSEA. V was shortened by 2 bases and J by 1 base, with 8 bases between the two germline ends. Here the CDR3 reads CSVELLGQETQYF. The DNA of the CDR3 is TGCAGCGTTGAACTCTTAGGCCAAGAGACCCAGTACTTC.